This entry lists 25 T cell receptor beta chains sequenced from one sample in a study of T cell changes during pregnancy in multiple sclerosis. Clones were sequenced by immunoSEQ multiplex PCR, and TCRdb holds only the in-frame ones, with some missing. The sample consists of about 36,000 clones, around 89% of them appearing once. Sequenced here: CD8+ T cells from peripheral blood mononuclear cells, sampled in the third trimester of pregnancy. These TCRs come from a female donor with multiple sclerosis, enrolled in a pregnancy study.

CDR3 DNA sequence: TGCGCCAGCAGCCAAGGTACAGGGTCGGTCTATGGCTACACCTTC. Its translation is CASSQGTGSVYGYTF. The rearrangement links TRBV4-1 to TRBJ1-2; D perhaps matches TRBD1 (6 bases). V lost 1 base to trimming and J lost 4 bases, with 13 bases between them. The CDR3 runs 15 residues. Germline V CDR1 and CDR2: MGHRA, YSYEKL.

The V call is TRBV6-5, the J call TRBJ2-7; 8 nucleotides match TRBD1. After removal of 3 bases from V and 1 base from J, the junction contained 2 bases not matched to a gene. CDR3 size: 14 residues. From germline, CDR1 is MNHEY and CDR2 SVGAGI. The CDR3 loop is CASSYGDRSYEQYF. CDR3 DNA sequence: TGTGCCAGCAGTTATGGGGACAGGTCCTACGAGCAGTACTTC.

V and J are TRBV4-3 and TRBJ2-7, with D possibly being TRBD1 (5 bases). Trimming took 0 bases from V and 3 from J, leaving 12 bases between them. The CDR3 length is 15 residues. Germline V gives CDR1 LGHNA, CDR2 YSLEER. CDR3: CASSQDAGYHYEQYF. Here the CDR3 DNA reads TGCGCCAGCAGCCAAGACGCAGGGTATCACTACGAGCAGTACTTC.

The V call is TRBV5-6, the J call TRBJ2-4; D remains unclear. Germline assignment: CDR1 SGHDT and CDR2 YYEEEE. The CDR3 covers 15 residues. V was clipped by 2 bases and J by 0 bases, with 9 bases between them. The CDR3 DNA reads TGTGCCAGCAGCTTAGCAGGTCTAGCCAAAAACATTCAGTACTTC. This translates into CASSLAGLAKNIQYF.

The genes are TRBV6-6 and TRBJ1-1; a weak D match, TRBD1 (5 bases). Germline-derived CDR1 and CDR2 are MNHNY and SVGAGI (reference sequence). The ends were cut back, 5 bases at V and 0 bases at J, with 13 bases in the middle. The CDR3 is made up of 15 amino acids. CDR3 sequence (DNA): TGTGCCAGCAGTCAAGGGGTTTTCATGAACACTGAAGCTTTCTTT. This encodes CASSQGVFMNTEAFF.

The chain couples TRBV2 to TRBJ1-2; 7 bases fit TRBD1. The CDR3 consists of 17 residues. Looked up from germline, CDR1 is SNHLY and CDR2 is FYNNEI. J was trimmed by 5 bases and V by 1 base; bases with no gene match: 13. The CDR3 bases are TGTGCCAGCAGTGAAGAGGGACAGTCCATGGCTTGGTATGGCTACACCTTC. Residues: CASSEEGQSMAWYGYTF.

The chain is built from TRBV4-1 and TRBJ2-4, with TRBD1 matching 11 bases. Trimming took 4 bases from V and 7 from J; bases not matched to a gene: 18. Germline CDR1 reads MGHRA; CDR2 reads YSYEKL. CDR3 length: 19 amino acids. CDR3: CASSPRARPGQGGSNIQYF. The CDR3 DNA reads as TGCGCCAGCAGCCCGCGGGCTAGACCGGGACAGGGGGGGAGCAACATTCAGTACTTC.

In regard to this clone: At one end the junction does not follow the germline gene, possibly because of a read error. This sequence joins TRBV2 and TRBJ1-4; 7 bases are a match to TRBD1. The CDR3 has 15 amino acids. Germline lookup yields CDR1 SNHLY and CDR2 FYNNEI. The CDR3 loop reads CASSEGGTVNEKLFF. Here the CDR3 DNA reads TGTGCCAGCAGCGAAGGTGGGACAGTGAATGAAAAACTGTTTTTT.

This clone was counted a single time. The chain uses TRBV9 and TRBJ2-3; 11 nucleotides align to TRBD1. This CDR3 spans 16 amino acids. CDR1 is SGDLS and CDR2 is YYNGEE in the germline V gene. With 4 bases clipped from V and 0 bases from J, the junction kept 4 bases outside the gene matches. This CDR3 is CASSLGTGGSTDTQYF. For the CDR3, the DNA is TGTGCCAGCAGCCTCGGGACAGGGGGGAGCACAGATACGCAGTATTTT. Supplemented by reference TRBV9 and TRBJ2-3, the full variable domain reads DSGVTQTPKHLITATGQRVTLRCSPRSGDLSVYWYQQSLDQGLQFLIQYYNGEERAKGNILERFSAQQFPDLHSELNLSSLELGDSALYFCASSLGTGGSTDTQYFGPGTRLTVL.

This chain links TRBV6-1 with TRBJ1-6; tentatively, D is TRBD1 (5 bases). This CDR3 spans 15 amino acids. Trimming removed 0 bases from V and 8 bases from J, with 11 bases in between. From germline, CDR1 is MNHNS and CDR2 SASEGT. The CDR3 coding sequence is TGTGCCAGCAGTGAAGCGGGAGGGGCGTATTCACCCCTCCACTTT. Protein sequence: CASSEAGGAYSPLHF.

The V and J genes are TRBV13 and TRBJ1-1; 7 bases fit TRBD1. Germline CDR1 PRHDT, CDR2 FYEKMQ (reference sequence). CDR3 length: 13 amino acids. The trim removed 2 bases at V and 7 bases at J, leaving 4 bases unmatched. The CDR3 protein is CASSLLTGDEAFF. The DNA of the CDR3 is TGTGCCAGCAGCTTATTAACAGGGGATGAAGCTTTCTTT. Combining the CDR3 with reference TRBV13 and TRBJ1-1 gives the whole variable domain AAGVIQSPRHLIKEKRETATLKCYPIPRHDTVYWYQQGPGQDPQFLISFYEKMQSDKGSIPDRFSAQQFSDYHSELNMSSLELGDSALYFCASSLLTGDEAFFGQGTRLTVV.

The chain links TRBV7-8 to TRBJ2-5; TRBD2 matches 12 bases. V dropped 5 bases and J dropped 0; count of bases not matched to a gene: 7. CDR1 and CDR2 from the germline V gene are SGHVS and FQNEAQ. CDR3 length equals 17 residues. The CDR3 DNA is TGTGCCAGCAGCCACGGACTAGCGGGGACTCACCAAGAGACCCAGTACTTC. Amino acids: CASSHGLAGTHQETQYF.

The chain recombines TRBV29-1 with TRBJ2-7; 8 positions match TRBD1. The CDR3 totals 18 residues. V lost 0 bases and J lost 4; bases outside the gene matches: 17. Germline CDR1 and CDR2: SQVTM and ANQGSEA. The CDR3 loop is CSVEEVIVGGQDLYEQYF. CDR3 sequence (DNA): TGCAGCGTTGAAGAAGTTATTGTCGGGGGACAGGACCTGTACGAGCAGTACTTC.

The chain links TRBV7-9 to TRBJ1-1; D not certain. CDR1 is SEHNR, CDR2 FQNEAQ, per germline (reference sequence). The CDR3 has 12 amino acids. The V gene lost 3 bases and the J gene lost 7 bases, with 9 bases spanning the gap. DNA of the CDR3: TGTGCCAGCAGCTTCGGGGAGAATGAAGCTTTCTTT. Protein sequence: CASSFGENEAFF. The full variable domain, rest sourced from reference TRBV7-9 and TRBJ1-1, is DTGVSQNPRHKITKRGQNVTFRCDPISEHNRLYWYRQTLGQGPEFLTYFQNEAQLEKSRLLSDRFSAERPKGSFSTLEIQRTEQGDSAMYLCASSFGENEAFFGQGTRLTVV.

The chain uses TRBV6-5 and TRBJ2-3; TRBD1 might be the D (6 bases). This CDR3 has 15 residues. V lost 4 bases, J lost 8 bases, and 19 bases lay in between. CDR1 MNHEY and CDR2 SVGAGI come from the germline V gene. CDR3 bases: TGTGCCAGCAGTTCTTCCGGGACACGCTTAGGTACGCAGTATTTT. Translation: CASSSSGTRLGTQYF.

In DNA form, the CDR3 reads TGTGCCAGCAGCCACCGGGACACCACCTACGAGCAGTACTTC. Translation gives CASSHRDTTYEQYF. The genes are TRBV13 and TRBJ2-7, with D maybe TRBD1 (6 bases). Germline values: CDR1 PRHDT, CDR2 FYEKMQ (reference sequence). This CDR3 comprises 14 residues. Deletions cut 5 bases from V and 2 bases from J, with 13 bases between.

The rearrangement uses TRBV6-1 and TRBJ2-2; TRBD1 matches at 7 bases. In germline, CDR1 is MNHNS, CDR2 SASEGT. V lost 5 bases and J lost 3; bases outside the gene matches: 3. The CDR3 totals 14 residues. The CDR3 is CASSWQGDTGELFF. For the CDR3, the DNA is TGTGCCAGCAGTTGGCAGGGGGACACCGGGGAGCTGTTTTTT.

CDR3 sequence: CASSKSGGARYEQYF. The CDR3 nucleotides read TGTGCCAGCAGTAAAAGCGGGGGGGCCCGCTACGAGCAGTACTTC. The chain carries TRBV2 and TRBJ2-7; 10 bases map to TRBD2. CDR3 size: 15 residues. Trimming at V came to 5 bases and at J to 3 bases, leaving 7 bases not matched to a gene. The germline CDR1 and CDR2 sequences are SNHLY and FYNNEI.

V gene TRBV10-3 combines with J gene TRBJ1-6; no definite D call. The V and J ends lost 10 bases and 0 bases respectively, with 13 bases between them. Per germline, CDR1 ENHRY and CDR2 SYGVKD. The CDR3 loop spans 15 amino acids. The CDR3 DNA follows: TGTGCCACCAGCAACCCGAGCTCCTATAATTCACCCCTCCACTTT. It encodes CATSNPSSYNSPLHF.

CDR3: CASSAWAPNSPLHF. Here the CDR3 DNA reads TGTGCCAGCAGTGCCTGGGCGCCTAATTCACCCCTCCACTTT. V is TRBV21-1 and J is TRBJ1-6; the listed D gene, TRBD1, was not tested against the DNA. TRBV21-1 is annotated as a pseudogene. The CDR3 extends over 14 amino acids.

The genes are TRBV10-3 and TRBJ1-1; no clear D. This CDR3 has 14 amino acids. Germline V gene data show CDR1 as ENHRY and CDR2 as SYGVKD. V was cut by 2 bases and J by 8 bases, with 15 bases left in between. The CDR3 here is CAISELPGIAEAFF. As DNA, the CDR3 is TGTGCCATCAGTGAGCTCCCAGGCATAGCGGAAGCTTTCTTT.

The chain uses TRBV6-6 and TRBJ2-1; 8 nucleotides line up with TRBD2. With 7 bases clipped from V and 7 bases from J, the junction kept 9 bases outside the gene matches. This CDR3 has 14 amino acids. The germline V gene has CDR1 MNHNY and CDR2 SVGAGI (reference sequence). Here the CDR3 reads CASKRGGRGNEQFF. CDR3 sequence (DNA): TGTGCCAGCAAACGGGGGGGTCGGGGGAATGAGCAGTTCTTC.

This clone has just one count. The chain links TRBV28 to TRBJ1-1, with D possibly being TRBD1 (6 bases). Trimming took off 8 bases at V and 3 bases at J, with 16 bases between the two ends. This CDR3 has 14 amino acids. Germline V gives CDR1 MDHEN, CDR2 SYDVKM. The CDR3 DNA is TGTGCCAGCGGGATGGACAGTTTACACACTGAAGCTTTCTTT. This codes for CASGMDSLHTEAFF.

V gene TRBV10-1 combines with J gene TRBJ1-6, with a possible D match to TRBD1 (5 bases). CDR1 WNHNN and CDR2 SYGVQD come from the germline V gene (reference sequence). This CDR3 contains 15 residues. V was cut by 5 bases and J by 9 bases, with 17 bases left in between. The CDR3 reads CASSSRTAGGSPLHF. CDR3 nucleotide sequence: TGCGCCAGCAGTTCGCGGACGGCCGGGGGTTCACCCCTCCACTTT.

This chain links TRBV7-8 with TRBJ1-1; the D gene is possibly TRBD1 (6 bases). V was shortened by 0 bases and J by 0 bases, with 11 bases between the two germline ends. The CDR3 sequence is 16 residues long. CDR1 is SGHVS, CDR2 FQNEAQ, per germline. Written as DNA, the CDR3 is TGTGCCAGCAGCTTAGCCCCGGCAGGGGTGAACACTGAAGCTTTCTTT. It translates to CASSLAPAGVNTEAFF.